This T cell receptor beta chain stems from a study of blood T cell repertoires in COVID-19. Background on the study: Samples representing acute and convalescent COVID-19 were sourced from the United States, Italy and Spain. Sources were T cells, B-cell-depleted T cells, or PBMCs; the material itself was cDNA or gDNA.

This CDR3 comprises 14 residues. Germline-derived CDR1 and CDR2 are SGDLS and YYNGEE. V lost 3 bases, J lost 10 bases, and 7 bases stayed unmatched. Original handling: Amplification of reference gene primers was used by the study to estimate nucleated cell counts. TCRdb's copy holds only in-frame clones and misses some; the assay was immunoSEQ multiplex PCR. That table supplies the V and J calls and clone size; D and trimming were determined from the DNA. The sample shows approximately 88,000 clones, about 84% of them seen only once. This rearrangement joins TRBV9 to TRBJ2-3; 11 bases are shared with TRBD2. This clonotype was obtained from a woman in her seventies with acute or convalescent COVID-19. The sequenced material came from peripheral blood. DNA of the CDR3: TGTGCCAGCAGCGCGATGACTAGCGGGGACCCGCAGTATTTT. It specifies CASSAMTSGDPQYF.